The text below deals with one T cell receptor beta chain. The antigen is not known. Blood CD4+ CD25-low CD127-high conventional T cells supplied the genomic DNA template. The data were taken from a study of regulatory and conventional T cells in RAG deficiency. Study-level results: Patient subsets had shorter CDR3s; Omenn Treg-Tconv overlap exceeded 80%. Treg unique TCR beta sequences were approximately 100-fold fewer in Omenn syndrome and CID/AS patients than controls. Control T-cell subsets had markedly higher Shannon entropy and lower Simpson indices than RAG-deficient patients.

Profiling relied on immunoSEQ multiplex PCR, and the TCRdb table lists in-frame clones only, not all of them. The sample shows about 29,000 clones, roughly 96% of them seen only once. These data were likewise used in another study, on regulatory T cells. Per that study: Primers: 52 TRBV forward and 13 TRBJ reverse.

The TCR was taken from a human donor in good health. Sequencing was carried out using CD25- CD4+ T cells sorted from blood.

The CDR3 coding sequence is TGTGCCAGCAGCGTGGACAGCCCGATGAACACTGAAGCTTTCTTT. It translates to CASSVDSPMNTEAFF. The gene calls are TRBV5-4 and TRBJ1-1, with a weak D call TRBD1 (6 bases). CDR1 and CDR2 (germline): SGHNT, YYREEE (reference sequence). This CDR3 has 15 amino acids. Trimming cost V 4 bases and J 0 bases, with 13 bases left between them.